The rows below give T cell receptor beta chains drawn from one sample of a study of blood T cell repertoires in COVID-19. The assay was immunoSEQ multiplex PCR, and TCRdb's table has in-frame clones only and misses some. The profile shows some 110,000 clones, about 85% of them singletons. Sequences were obtained from peripheral blood. The receptor source for this set is a man aged 35 to 55 with acute or convalescent COVID-19. The CDR3 runs from the conserved cysteine through the conserved F or W. The order of the fields is clone size, V gene, J gene, D gene, CDR3 DNA, CDR3 protein. The D gene is left open where the match is weak. Clone size is shown for a subset of rows, as once, few, many or a class of expanded clone.

abundance: -
v_gene: TRBV6-6
j_gene: TRBJ1-1
d_gene: -
CDR3nt: TGTGCCAGCAGTTACTCTCGGGGGGCTACTGAAGCTTTCTTT
CDR3aa: CASSYSRGATEAFF

abundance: few
v_gene: TRBV10-1
j_gene: TRBJ2-3
d_gene: TRBD2
CDR3nt: TGCGCCAGCAGTGCCCTCAAGCGGACTAGCGGGGGGGAAGATACGCAGTATTTT
CDR3aa: CASSALKRTSGGEDTQYF

abundance: -
v_gene: TRBV7-6
j_gene: TRBJ2-7
d_gene: TRBD1
CDR3nt: TGTGCCAGCAGCCTTAGACAGGGTAGCGACGAGCAGTACTTC
CDR3aa: CASSLRQGSDEQYF

abundance: -
v_gene: TRBV6-5
j_gene: TRBJ2-1
d_gene: -
CDR3nt: TGTGCCAGCAGTTTTGGAGGGGCCGGTTCCTACAATGAGCAGTTCTTC
CDR3aa: CASSFGGAGSYNEQFF

abundance: -
v_gene: TRBV7-9
j_gene: TRBJ2-3
d_gene: -
CDR3nt: TGTGCCAGCAGCTTTAGTGGTAGCACAGATACGCAGTATTTT
CDR3aa: CASSFSGSTDTQYF

abundance: -
v_gene: TRBV27
j_gene: TRBJ2-3
d_gene: -
CDR3nt: TGTGCCAGCAGTTTAAGCAGCGTTTTTAGCACAGATACGCAGTATTTT
CDR3aa: CASSLSSVFSTDTQYF

abundance: -
v_gene: TRBV6-5
j_gene: TRBJ2-7
d_gene: TRBD1
CDR3nt: TGTGCCAGCAGGGCAGAGGGGGCGATCTACGAGCAGTACTTC
CDR3aa: CASRAEGAIYEQYF

abundance: -
v_gene: TRBV11-2
j_gene: TRBJ1-2
d_gene: -
CDR3nt: TGTGCCAGCAGCCCCACCGGAGGGTATGGCTACACCTTC
CDR3aa: CASSPTGGYGYTF

abundance: -
v_gene: TRBV11-2
j_gene: TRBJ2-1
d_gene: TRBD2
CDR3nt: TGTGCCAGCAGCCCGGGGGGAGTGCTCAATGAGCAGTTCTTC
CDR3aa: CASSPGGVLNEQFF

abundance: -
v_gene: TRBV11-2
j_gene: TRBJ1-1
d_gene: TRBD1
CDR3nt: TGTGCCAGCAGCTCTCGGGACAGGGAGGAAGCTTTCTTT
CDR3aa: CASSSRDREEAFF

abundance: -
v_gene: TRBV28
j_gene: TRBJ2-1
d_gene: -
CDR3nt: TGTGCCAGCAGGGCTTACACCCGTAAGTTCTTC
CDR3aa: CASRAYTRKFF

abundance: -
v_gene: TRBV30
j_gene: TRBJ2-3
d_gene: -
CDR3nt: TGTGCCTGGAGTGCGTCGGGACTTAGCACAGATACGCAGTATTTT
CDR3aa: CAWSASGLSTDTQYF

abundance: -
v_gene: TRBV28
j_gene: TRBJ1-2
d_gene: -
CDR3nt: TGTGCCAGCAGTCACCTTTGGACTCGGCTTGGGTATGGCTACACCTTC
CDR3aa: CASSHLWTRLGYGYTF

abundance: -
v_gene: TRBV19
j_gene: TRBJ1-2
d_gene: TRBD1
CDR3nt: TGTGCCAGTCGGGACAGGGGCTATGGCTACACCTTC
CDR3aa: CASRDRGYGYTF

abundance: few
v_gene: TRBV3-1/TRBV3-2
j_gene: TRBJ1-4
d_gene: -
CDR3nt: TGTGCCAGCAGCCAACCCCTTTCAAGGCGGAAACTGTTTTTT
CDR3aa: CASSQPLSRRKLFF

abundance: -
v_gene: TRBV2
j_gene: TRBJ1-2
d_gene: -
CDR3nt: TGTGCCAGCAGTGAATACACCTCTAACTATGGCTACACCTTC
CDR3aa: CASSEYTSNYGYTF

abundance: -
v_gene: TRBV19
j_gene: TRBJ2-3
d_gene: TRBD2
CDR3nt: TGTGCCAGTAGTTTGGGTAGCGGGGCAGATACGCAGTATTTT
CDR3aa: CASSLGSGADTQYF